The rows below give T cell receptor beta chains drawn from one sample of a study of blood T cell repertoires in COVID-19. Only in-frame clones appear in the TCRdb table, and some are missing; sequencing was by immunoSEQ multiplex PCR. The repertoire consists of about 300,000 clones, with roughly 89% occurring once and the leading ten covering less than 3.5%. Specimen: PBMCs or T cells enriched from blood (not recorded which). The receptors were sampled from a woman in her 50s who had been exposed to COVID-19. Each CDR3 is given with its conserved first and last residue. D genes are given only for firm matches. Rows may omit the clone size; those that give it use once, few, many or a size class.

D: TRBD1; size: NA; J: TRBJ2-3; V: TRBV19; CDR3: CASRNPGQGADTQYF; DNA: TGTGCCAGTAGGAACCCGGGACAGGGGGCAGATACGCAGTATTTT
D: TRBD2; size: NA; J: TRBJ2-3; V: TRBV4-2; CDR3: CASSQEGRGGPEDTQYF; DNA: TGTGCCAGCAGCCAAGAGGGACGGGGGGGCCCCGAAGATACGCAGTATTTT
D: TRBD1; size: once; J: TRBJ1-5; V: TRBV6-5; CDR3: CASRETGISNQPQHF; DNA: TGTGCCAGCAGGGAGACAGGGATTAGCAATCAGCCCCAGCATTTT
D: TRBD2; size: NA; J: TRBJ2-3; V: TRBV28; CDR3: CASTLGNSGAVFSQYF; DNA: TGTGCCAGCACCCTTGGGAATAGCGGGGCGGTCTTCTCGCAGTATTTT
D: NA; size: once; J: TRBJ1-3; V: TRBV4-1; CDR3: CASSQDWENTIYF; DNA: TGCGCCAGCAGCCAAGATTGGGAGAACACCATATATTTT
D: TRBD1; size: once; J: TRBJ2-7; V: TRBV14; CDR3: CASSLRGSGAQQYF; DNA: TGTGCCAGCAGCCTCAGGGGGTCAGGGGCCCAGCAGTACTTC
D: NA; size: NA; J: TRBJ2-1; V: TRBV7-9; CDR3: CASSWPTGLYNEQFF; DNA: TGTGCCAGCAGCTGGCCAACTGGGCTCTACAATGAGCAGTTCTTC
D: TRBD1; size: once; J: TRBJ1-4; V: TRBV28; CDR3: CASSLTTGSGEKLFF; DNA: TGTGCCAGCAGTTTAACGACAGGGTCGGGGGAAAAACTGTTTTTT
D: NA; size: NA; J: TRBJ2-2; V: TRBV27; CDR3: CASREPQEAGELFF; DNA: TGTGCCAGCCGAGAACCCCAGGAAGCCGGGGAGCTGTTTTTT
D: NA; size: NA; J: TRBJ2-2; V: TRBV7-9; CDR3: CASSLTTGELFF; DNA: TGTGCCAGCAGCCTGACTACGGGGGAGCTGTTTTTT
D: NA; size: NA; J: TRBJ2-3; V: TRBV28; CDR3: CASSARPDWDTQYF; DNA: TGTGCCAGCAGTGCACGACCGGACTGGGATACGCAGTATTTT
D: TRBD2; size: NA; J: TRBJ2-2; V: TRBV11-3; CDR3: CASSWEGQTGELFF; DNA: TGTGCCAGCAGCTGGGAGGGGCAAACCGGGGAGCTGTTTTTT
D: TRBD1; size: NA; J: TRBJ1-2; V: TRBV4-2; CDR3: CASSQDGQGAWYGYTF; DNA: TGTGCCAGCAGCCAAGATGGGCAGGGGGCCTGGTATGGCTACACCTTC
D: NA; size: few; J: TRBJ1-1; V: TRBV5-6; CDR3: CASSLSNLAEAFF; DNA: TGTGCCAGCAGCTTGTCTAATTTGGCTGAAGCTTTCTTT
D: NA; size: NA; J: TRBJ2-7; V: TRBV2; CDR3: CASSEERTAGSYEQYF; DNA: TGTGCCAGCAGTGAAGAGCGGACAGCCGGCTCCTACGAGCAGTACTTC
D: TRBD1; size: NA; J: TRBJ2-7; V: TRBV5-4; CDR3: CASSFPGQGAYEQYF; DNA: TGTGCCAGCAGCTTTCCGGGACAGGGGGCCTACGAGCAGTACTTC
D: TRBD1; size: NA; J: TRBJ1-6; V: TRBV27; CDR3: CASSARTGQNSPLHF; DNA: TGTGCCAGCAGTGCCCGGACAGGGCAAAATTCACCCCTCCACTTT
D: TRBD2; size: NA; J: TRBJ2-3; V: TRBV4-2; CDR3: CASSQVGAGGTDTQYF; DNA: TGTGCCAGCAGCCAAGTAGGAGCGGGGGGCACAGATACGCAGTATTTT
D: NA; size: once; J: TRBJ2-5; V: TRBV7-9; CDR3: CASSLSYQETQYF; DNA: TGTGCCAGCAGCTTAAGCTACCAAGAGACCCAGTACTTC
D: TRBD1; size: NA; J: TRBJ2-3; V: TRBV6-5; CDR3: CASSSRDRAGADTQYF; DNA: TGTGCCAGCAGTTCCCGGGACAGGGCTGGCGCAGATACGCAGTATTTT
D: NA; size: NA; J: TRBJ1-3; V: TRBV28; CDR3: CASSLAGGGSSGNTIYF; DNA: TGTGCCAGCAGTTTAGCCGGTGGCGGGAGCTCTGGAAACACCATATATTTT
D: NA; size: NA; J: TRBJ2-3; V: TRBV3-1/TRBV3-2; CDR3: CASSQESRGRDTQYF; DNA: TGTGCCAGCAGCCAAGAATCCCGGGGGAGGGATACGCAGTATTTT
D: TRBD1; size: NA; J: TRBJ2-1; V: TRBV14; CDR3: CASSQPTGFSEQFF; DNA: TGTGCCAGCAGCCAACCGACAGGGTTCAGTGAGCAGTTCTTC
D: TRBD2; size: NA; J: TRBJ2-2; V: TRBV7-8; CDR3: CASSLAAGGANTGELFF; DNA: TGTGCCAGCAGCTTAGCGGCGGGGGGGGCGAACACCGGGGAGCTGTTTTTT
D: TRBD1; size: NA; J: TRBJ1-5; V: TRBV28; CDR3: CASRRQGDSQPQHF; DNA: TGTGCCAGCAGAAGACAGGGTGACAGTCAGCCCCAGCATTTT
D: NA; size: NA; J: TRBJ2-5; V: TRBV7-2; CDR3: CASSLGPGGAKTQYF; DNA: TGTGCCAGCAGCTTAGGCCCGGGCGGGGCCAAGACCCAGTACTTC